A selection of T cell receptor beta chains follows, all from one sample in a study of cytomegalovirus exposure and HLA in healthy donors. Profiled with immunoSEQ multiplex PCR; TCRdb holds only in-frame clones, not every one. The table lists 100,000 to 150,000 clones, approximately 76% of them singletons. The sample consisted of PBMCs. These receptors all stem from a man in his fifties in good health and CMV-seropositive. The CDR3 runs from the conserved cysteine through the conserved F or W. D genes are given only for firm matches. Size tells how often a clone was seen (once, few, many) or the class of an expanded clone, and some rows leave it out.

v_gene	j_gene	len	abundance	d_gene	CDR3aa	CDR3nt
TRBV28	TRBJ2-7	15	-	TRBD1	CASSLDGQVTYEQYF	TGTGCCAGCAGTTTAGACGGACAGGTTACCTACGAGCAGTACTTC
TRBV5-1	TRBJ2-5	14	-	-	CASSLLAGKKTQYF	TGCGCCAGCAGCTTGTTGGCAGGGAAGAAGACCCAGTACTTC
TRBV29-1	TRBJ2-1	17	-	-	CSVEQAQVLSSYNEQFF	TGCAGCGTTGAGCAGGCCCAGGTCCTAAGCTCCTACAATGAGCAGTTCTTC
TRBV7-2	TRBJ2-2	14	-	-	CASSLGLTTGELFF	TGTGCCAGCAGTCTCGGACTAACCACCGGGGAGCTGTTTTTT
TRBV7-8	TRBJ2-1	15	once	TRBD1	CASSAWTGGYNEQFF	TGTGCCAGCAGCGCGTGGACAGGGGGGTACAATGAGCAGTTCTTC
TRBV14	TRBJ1-2	16	-	-	CASSQGAGPAEGGYTF	TGTGCCAGCAGCCAAGGAGCCGGTCCGGCGGAGGGTGGCTACACCTTC
TRBV13	TRBJ1-3	14	-	TRBD1	CASSSGQGVGTIYF	TGTGCCAGCAGCTCCGGACAGGGGGTGGGCACCATATATTTT
TRBV5-6	TRBJ1-2	17	-	TRBD1	CASSLSPAGTGDYGYTF	TGTGCCAGCAGCTTGTCCCCCGCCGGGACAGGGGACTATGGCTACACCTTC
TRBV6-5	TRBJ2-1	14	-	TRBD1	CASRSGTGQNEQFF	TGTGCCAGCAGGTCCGGGACAGGACAAAATGAGCAGTTCTTC
TRBV11-3	TRBJ2-3	17	once	-	CASSSFYRAGNSDTQYF	TGTGCCAGCAGTTCGTTCTACCGGGCGGGCAATTCAGATACGCAGTATTTT
TRBV28	TRBJ2-5	12	-	-	CASSSDLGTQYF	TGTGCCAGCAGCAGCGACCTAGGGACCCAGTACTTC
TRBV9	TRBJ2-5	16	-	TRBD1	CASSVAAEGGEETQYF	TGTGCCAGCAGCGTAGCTGCGGAAGGGGGCGAAGAGACCCAGTACTTC
TRBV18	TRBJ1-5	18	-	-	CASSAPITGAGGDQPQHF	TGTGCCAGCTCAGCACCGATTACAGGCGCCGGGGGTGATCAGCCCCAGCATTTT
TRBV19	TRBJ2-3	16	once	TRBD2	CASSSRGGPSTDTQYF	TGTGCCAGTAGTTCGCGGGGGGGACCCTCGACAGATACGCAGTATTTT
TRBV5-4	TRBJ2-6	15	-	-	CASSLAQGGANVLTF	TGTGCCAGCAGCTTGGCACAGGGTGGGGCCAACGTCCTGACTTTC
TRBV6-5	TRBJ2-7	13	-	-	CASSYGEEMTQNF	TGTGCCAGCAGTTATGGGGAGGAAATGACCCAAAACTTC
TRBV18	TRBJ1-1	14	once	-	CASSPRPGGTEAFF	TGTGCCAGCTCACCACGCCCGGGGGGCACTGAAGCTTTCTTT
TRBV19	TRBJ2-7	15	-	-	CASSASPDSSYEQYF	TGTGCCAGTAGTGCCTCCCCGGACAGCTCCTACGAGCAGTACTTC
TRBV4-3	TRBJ1-5	18	-	TRBD1	CASSQDILTGLRNQPQHF	TGCGCCAGCAGCCAAGATATTCTGACAGGGCTACGAAATCAGCCCCAGCATTTT
TRBV18	TRBJ1-2	15	-	-	CASSPPENPLAGYTF	TGTGCCAGCTCACCACCGGAGAACCCCCTAGCCGGCTACACCTTC
TRBV14	TRBJ2-5	16	-	-	CASSLHLMAGQETQYF	TGTGCCAGCAGCCTCCACCTCATGGCGGGGCAAGAGACCCAGTACTTC
TRBV5-1	TRBJ2-7	11	-	-	CASSFTYEQYF	TGCGCCAGCAGCTTTACCTACGAGCAGTACTTC
TRBV27	TRBJ2-7	19	-	-	CASSLRSSPTPRNSYEQYF	TGTGCCAGCAGTTTACGGAGCTCCCCAACCCCTAGAAACTCCTACGAGCAGTACTTC
TRBV18	TRBJ1-1	14	-	TRBD1	CASSGQVKDTEAFF	TGTGCCAGCTCGGGACAGGTTAAGGACACTGAAGCTTTCTTT
TRBV7-9	TRBJ1-6	13	-	-	CASTRTGGSPLHF	TGTGCCAGCACCCGTACGGGAGGTTCACCCCTCCACTTT
TRBV7-9	TRBJ1-5	14	once	-	CASSLGRPYQPQHF	TGTGCCAGCAGCTTGGGCAGGCCCTATCAGCCCCAGCATTTT
TRBV15	TRBJ1-2	17	-	TRBD1	CATSRPLRRGTGGGYTF	TGTGCCACCAGCAGACCCCTTCGACGAGGGACAGGGGGCGGCTACACCTTC
TRBV29-1	TRBJ2-1	11	-	-	CSAGPGNEQFF	TGCAGCGCCGGGCCAGGGAATGAGCAGTTCTTC
TRBV12-5	TRBJ1-3	16	-	-	CASGLDLGGSGNTIYF	TGTGCTAGTGGTTTGGACTTGGGGGGGTCTGGAAACACCATATATTTT
TRBV28	TRBJ1-2	14	-	-	CASSPPWRGEGYTF	TGTGCCAGCAGTCCTCCCTGGCGGGGCGAAGGCTACACCTTC
TRBV5-1	TRBJ2-1	16	-	TRBD2	CASSPAGTSDDNEQFF	TGCGCCAGCAGCCCGGCCGGGACTAGCGATGACAATGAGCAGTTCTTC
TRBV9	TRBJ2-4	18	-	-	CASSVLKRAGRAKNIQYF	TGTGCCAGCAGCGTATTAAAGAGGGCAGGGAGGGCCAAAAACATTCAGTACTTC
TRBV11-2	TRBJ1-2	13	few	TRBD1	CASSLDRGPGYTF	TGTGCCAGCAGCCTTGACAGGGGGCCTGGCTACACCTTC
TRBV6-5	TRBJ1-5	13	-	-	CASSPDSDQPQHF	TGTGCCAGCAGTCCCGACAGCGATCAGCCCCAGCATTTT
TRBV27	TRBJ2-1	14	once	-	CASSLSGAPNEQFF	TGTGCCAGCAGTTTATCAGGAGCGCCGAATGAGCAGTTCTTC
TRBV11-2	TRBJ1-1	13	-	-	CASSFESGTEAFF	TGTGCCAGCAGCTTTGAGTCGGGCACTGAAGCTTTCTTT
TRBV19	TRBJ1-2	14	once	TRBD1	CASSRQQGSYGYTF	TGTGCCAGTAGCCGACAACAGGGGAGCTATGGCTACACCTTC
TRBV5-6	TRBJ1-2	12	-	-	CASSLDGYGYTF	TGTGCCAGCAGCTTGGACGGGTATGGCTACACCTTC
TRBV19	TRBJ2-3	15	few	-	CASSIAGTSTDTQYF	TGTGCCAGTAGTATAGCGGGAACTAGCACAGATACGCAGTATTTT